The clone carrying this T cell receptor beta chain was seen a few times. Its cognate antigen is unknown. The data belong to a study of T cells after yellow fever vaccination. Looking at the study overall: Preparation used SMART-Seq v4 Ultra Low Input for the low-cell-number fractions.

The study, taken as a whole, reports: Overlap between CD4 and CD8 compartments was detected for a small share of clonotypes. Clones that expanded after primary vaccination mostly reappeared after the booster (96% CD4, 88% CD8). Abundant clonotypes from the bulk population could get into FACS-sorted repertoires as contaminants.

Using its own MiXCR run on the 5' RACE reads, TCRdb lists one record per CDR3 protein. The top ten clones hold 14% to 15% of a sample with about 400,000 distinct CDR3 sequences, over 5% of them seen once. The J segment lost 0 bases and the V segment lost 0 bases, leaving 6 bases of the junction unmatched. Germline V gene data show CDR1 as SGDLS and CDR2 as YYNGEE. This CDR3 is 18 amino acids long. This chain links TRBV9 with TRBJ2-3; 11 bases map to TRBD2. The sequence derives from a man younger than 45 who received the YFV17D yellow fever vaccine. The specimen comprised PBMCs, sampled 5 days after the yellow fever booster vaccination. As DNA, the CDR3 is TGTGCCAGCAGCGTAGTTGGGACTAGCGGAACTAGCACAGATACGCAGTATTTT. Its translation: CASSVVGTSGTSTDTQYF.